The 17 T cell receptor beta chains below all came from one sample that was sequenced in a study of blood T cell repertoires in COVID-19. Method: immunoSEQ multiplex PCR; TCRdb's copy keeps in-frame clones and lacks some. This sample has 200,000 to 250,000 clones; about 83% occur once, and the top ten carry around 1.3%. The source material was peripheral blood. The receptors come from a woman aged 25-40 years with COVID-19, enrolled during active disease.

The J gene is TRBJ2-1, the V gene TRBV7-3, with 10 bases matching TRBD2. J was trimmed by 3 bases and V by 5 bases; bases with no gene match: 10. Per germline, CDR1 SGHTA and CDR2 FQGTGA. CDR3 length: 17 residues. The DNA of the CDR3 is TGTGCCAGCAGCCCTCGGGCCCGGACTAGCGGCTACAATGAGCAGTTCTTC. Its translation: CASSPRARTSGYNEQFF.

The chain couples TRBV6-6 to TRBJ1-1, with D perhaps matching TRBD1 (5 bases). CDR3 length: 14 residues. With 4 bases removed from V and 2 bases from J, the gap between germline ends came to 11 bases. The germline gives CDR1 MNHNY, CDR2 SVGAGI (reference sequence). The CDR3: CASSFDRDNTEAFF. CDR3 DNA: TGTGCCAGCAGTTTTGACAGAGATAACACTGAAGCTTTCTTT.

The genes are TRBV9 and TRBJ2-2; D is perhaps TRBD1 (5 bases). The CDR3 consists of 17 residues. V was trimmed by 1 base and J by 0 bases, leaving 13 bases between them. Per the germline V gene, CDR1 is SGDLS and CDR2 is YYNGEE. Here the CDR3 DNA reads TGTGCCAGCAGCGTACAGGGCCTAGTGTCGAACACCGGGGAGCTGTTTTTT. Its protein product is CASSVQGLVSNTGELFF. Looking up the rest from reference TRBV9 and TRBJ2-2 gives the full variable domain: DSGVTQTPKHLITATGQRVTLRCSPRSGDLSVYWYQQSLDQGLQFLIQYYNGEERAKGNILERFSAQQFPDLHSELNLSSLELGDSALYFCASSVQGLVSNTGELFFGEGSRLTVL.

V is TRBV5-1 and J is TRBJ2-3, with D possibly matching TRBD1 (6 bases). Per the germline V gene, CDR1 is SGHRS and CDR2 is YFSETQ. The CDR3 totals 14 residues. The germline V and J ends were trimmed by 5 bases and 6 bases, with 16 bases remaining between them. The CDR3 DNA follows: TGCGCCAGCAGACGACAGGAAACAGGGGATACGCAGTATTTT. Amino acids: CASRRQETGDTQYF.

The V call is TRBV28, the J call TRBJ2-3, with D possibly TRBD2 on 5 matching bases. Germline values: CDR1 MDHEN, CDR2 SYDVKM. CDR3 length: 15 amino acids. V was shortened by 4 bases and J by 1 base, with 12 bases between the two germline ends. Here the CDR3 reads CASSYALEGTDTQYF. The DNA of the CDR3 is TGTGCCAGCAGTTATGCCTTGGAGGGCACAGATACGCAGTATTTT.

The chain is built from TRBV19 and TRBJ1-5, with 7 bases identical to TRBD1. The CDR3 length is 13 residues. CDR1 is LNHDA and CDR2 is SQIVND in the germline V gene (reference sequence). J gave up 6 bases and V 5 bases, and 4 bases lay outside the gene matches. The CDR3 loop is CASSSDRVQPQHF. The CDR3 DNA reads as TGTGCCAGTAGTTCTGACAGGGTTCAGCCCCAGCATTTT.

This clone appeared a few times. The chain recombines TRBV7-2 with TRBJ1-5; D unclear. CDR3 length: 14 residues. Germline values: CDR1 SGHTA, CDR2 FQGNSA. Trimming stripped 2 bases from V and 9 bases from J, with 14 bases between. CDR3 amino acids: CASSLKRGELPQHF. CDR3 coding DNA: TGTGCCAGCAGCTTAAAGCGTGGTGAGCTGCCCCAGCATTTT.

This chain joins TRBV7-6 and TRBJ1-2, with a tentative D call TRBD1 (5 bases). The CDR3 runs to 15 residues. In germline, CDR1 is SGHVS, CDR2 FNYEAQ. V was clipped by 1 base and J by 4 bases, with 13 bases between them. The CDR3 region is CASSLVGEGSYGYTF. CDR3 DNA: TGTGCCAGCAGCTTAGTAGGGGAAGGGTCCTATGGCTACACCTTC.

This clone was detected only a few times. The chain is built from TRBV19 and TRBJ1-1, with 9 bases matching TRBD1. Germline CDR1 reads LNHDA; CDR2 reads SQIVND (reference sequence). There are 15 residues in the CDR3. Germline trimming cut 5 bases from V and 4 bases from J; bases unmatched to any gene: 8. The CDR3 protein is CASSAPGQGITEAFF. The CDR3 DNA follows: TGTGCCAGTAGTGCGCCGGGACAGGGAATCACTGAAGCTTTCTTT.

The CDR3, as DNA: TGTGCCAGCACGCCCTCCGGGGGGCACGAGCAGTACTTC. It is translated as CASTPSGGHEQYF. The chain combines TRBV5-6 with TRBJ2-7; D is perhaps TRBD2 (7 bases). The CDR3 totals 13 residues. Germline CDR1 is SGHDT and CDR2 is YYEEEE. Trimming stripped 6 bases from V and 5 bases from J, with 15 bases between.

This chain joins TRBV7-2 and TRBJ2-7; a possible D gene is TRBD2 (5 bases). The germline V and J ends were trimmed by 3 bases and 6 bases, with 21 bases remaining between them. Germline V gene sequence: CDR1 SGHTA, CDR2 FQGNSA. This CDR3 contains 16 residues. In nucleotides, the CDR3 is TGTGCCAGCAGCTTCTATCGGAGGCCAGATCGCGGCGAGCAGTACTTC. Amino acid sequence: CASSFYRRPDRGEQYF. Looking up the rest from reference TRBV7-2 and TRBJ2-7 gives the full variable domain: GAGVSQSPSNKVTEKGKDVELRCDPISGHTALYWYRQSLGQGLEFLIYFQGNSAPDKSGLPSDRFSAERTGGSVSTLTIQRTQQEDSAVYLCASSFYRRPDRGEQYFGPGTRLTVT.

This chain joins TRBV7-3 and TRBJ2-7, with D uncertain. Trimming removed 5 bases at V and 2 bases at J, with 16 bases between. CDR1 and CDR2 from the germline V gene are SGHTA and FQGTGA. The CDR3 is 15 amino acids. DNA of the CDR3: TGTGCCAGCAGCCCCTCCGGAGCGATGACCTACGAGCAGTACTTC. Translating gives CASSPSGAMTYEQYF. The full variable domain, completed using reference TRBV7-3 and TRBJ2-7, is GAGVSQTPSNKVTEKGKYVELRCDPISGHTALYWYRQSLGQGPEFLIYFQGTGAADDSGLPNDRFFAVRPEGSVSTLKIQRTERGDSAVYLCASSPSGAMTYEQYFGPGTRLTVT.

The chain recombines TRBV24-1 with TRBJ1-5, with 7 bases matching TRBD1. The germline CDR1 and CDR2 sequences are KGHDR and SFDVKD. V lost 3 bases to trimming and J lost 1 base; unmatched junction nucleotides: 20. The CDR3 consists of 21 residues. CDR3 sequence: CATSDHGTVSAEGVSNQPQHF. DNA of the CDR3: TGTGCCACCAGTGATCACGGGACAGTCAGCGCAGAGGGGGTAAGCAATCAGCCCCAGCATTTT.

The chain uses TRBV7-9 and TRBJ2-5; D call uncertain. Trimming cost V 4 bases and J 5 bases, with 11 bases left between them. This CDR3 has 13 amino acids. CDR1 and CDR2 from the germline V gene are SEHNR and FQNEAQ (reference sequence). In DNA form, the CDR3 reads TGTGCCAGCAGCTCAACGGTGGAGGAGACCCAGTACTTC. Amino acid sequence: CASSSTVEETQYF.

The V call is TRBV5-1, the J call TRBJ2-2; tentative D call: TRBD1 (6 bases). Trimming took off 3 bases at V and 4 bases at J, with 13 bases between the two ends. The CDR3 sequence is 15 residues long. The germline V gene encodes CDR1 SGHRS and CDR2 YFSETQ. CDR3 region: CASSWRQEFTGELFF. The CDR3 coding sequence is TGCGCCAGCAGCTGGCGACAGGAGTTCACCGGGGAGCTGTTTTTT.

This clone was observed once. The chain recombines TRBV4-3 with TRBJ2-2; TRBD2 might be the D (6 bases). The CDR3 totals 15 residues. The V gene's germline CDR1 is LGHNA and CDR2 YSLEER. V was trimmed by 6 bases and J by 4 bases, leaving 15 bases between them. The CDR3 region is CASSEFGSGTGELFF. The CDR3 coding sequence is TGCGCCAGCAGTGAATTTGGTAGCGGCACCGGGGAGCTGTTTTTT.

This clone was counted between two and nine times. The chain links TRBV5-6 to TRBJ1-2, with no clear D. From germline, CDR1 is SGHDT and CDR2 YYEEEE. The CDR3 has 13 amino acids. Trimming removed 1 base at V and 3 bases at J, with 7 bases between. The CDR3 nucleotides are TGTGCCAGCAGCTTGAACGGTTACTATGGCTACACCTTC. It codes for CASSLNGYYGYTF.